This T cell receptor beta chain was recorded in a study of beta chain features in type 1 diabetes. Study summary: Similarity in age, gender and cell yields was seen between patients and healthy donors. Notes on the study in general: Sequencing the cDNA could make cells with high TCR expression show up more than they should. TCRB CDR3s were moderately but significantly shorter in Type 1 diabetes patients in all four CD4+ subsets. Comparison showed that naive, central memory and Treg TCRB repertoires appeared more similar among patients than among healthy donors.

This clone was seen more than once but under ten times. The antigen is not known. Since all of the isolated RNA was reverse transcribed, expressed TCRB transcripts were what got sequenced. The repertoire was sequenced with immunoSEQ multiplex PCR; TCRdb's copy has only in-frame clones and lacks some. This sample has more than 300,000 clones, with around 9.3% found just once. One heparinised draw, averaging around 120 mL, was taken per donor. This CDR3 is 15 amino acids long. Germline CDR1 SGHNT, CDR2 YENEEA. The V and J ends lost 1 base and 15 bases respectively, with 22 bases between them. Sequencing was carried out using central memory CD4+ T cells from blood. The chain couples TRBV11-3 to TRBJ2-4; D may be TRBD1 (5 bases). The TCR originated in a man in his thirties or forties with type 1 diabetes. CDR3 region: CASSLAPQGRVVPYF. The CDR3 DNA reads TGTGCCAGCAGCTTAGCCCCTCAGGGTAGGGTTGTTCCGTACTTC.